The sequence of this T cell receptor (beta chain) was determined in a study of T cell responses to AZD1222 COVID-19 vaccine (dated by TCRdb to the early 2020s). At the level of the whole study: AZD1222 recipients given second doses at about 4 weeks or at about 12 weeks were pooled, since spike-specific TCR depth and breadth were not found to differ between the two schedules. Trial participants were enrolled into age subgroups of 18-55, 56-69 and 70-plus years, which contained roughly 140, 27 and 60 TCR-sequenced participants, respectively. TCR sequencing was performed for approximately 240 trial participants, of whom about 200 were given two doses of AZD1222 and around 25 were given two doses of MenACWY control vaccine. On the study overall, not on this receptor specifically: Because no day 14 peak-response samples were available, the repertoires could be characterized only after the peak T cell response. CD4 TCRs associated with the vaccine covered the entire spike protein, and the dominant responses were in regions 160-218 and 743-854. The 56-69-year group was small, and its depth increase did not reach significance, likely because of low power. Participants were mostly white British and included more females than males, and it was suggested by the authors that clonal diversity may have been underestimated. After two AZD1222 doses, spike-specific TCR breadth and depth were significantly higher than at day 0 and than in MenACWY recipients. Conclusions about previously exposed vaccinees are limited because only a handful of AZD1222 recipients were SARS-CoV-2 seropositive at baseline. Nearly half of unique spike-specific TCRs reportedly recognized epitopes outside regions mutated in the B.1.351 and B.1.1.7 variants.

The CDR3 regions of human TCRbeta chains were subjected to immunosequencing. Turning to the authors' computational methods: TCRs in the repertoires were matched against a reference library of SARS-CoV-2-specific TCRs that had been generated with the MIRA antigen-specificity platform. Breadth meant the fraction of unique TCRs that were SARS-CoV-2-associated, whereas depth meant the fraction of total T cells that were SARS-CoV-2-associated. Using the MIRA data, every spike-specific TCR was mapped to the spike region that the TCR reacted to and assigned to either a CD4 or a CD8 class. Log10-transformed breadth and depth values were compared by one-way ANOVA with Sidak's multiple comparisons tests. TCRdb holds this immuneACCESS table with in-frame rearrangements only. Some clones are missing; in checked studies, unresolved V genes explain under half, and the rest has no known cause. V, J and clone size reflect that table, while D and trimming were determined from the DNA. Recorded for this sample are approximately 100,000 clones; 70% to 90% of them occurred a single time. The top ten clonotypes cover 15% to 20% of the sample.

As to this clone: Its antigen is currently not known. One base away there is no much larger clone; base qualities are not given.

From a lookup of the germline V gene, CDR1 and CDR2 are SGHTA and FQGNSA. The CDR3 sequence holds 15 residues, the cysteine and phenylalanine included. Just CDR3 DNA is preserved here, 45 bases in frame from base 1. Trimming takes 5 bases off V and 3 bases off J; junction bases not matched to a gene: 8. The sample's time point label is to be understood as: baseline before first vaccination. Vaccinee samples were obtained from the UK trials COV001 and COV002, which included a single-blind randomized controlled phase 2/3 trial of AZD1222 (ChAdOx1 nCoV-19) in healthy adults. Trial participant PBMC samples were collected at day 0 and day 28 after the second dose for TCRbeta chain sequencing.

The receptor was isolated from an adult in good health. This sample comprised peripheral blood, obtained on day 0 of AZD1222 vaccination. The receptor chain draws on TRBV7-2 and TRBJ2-7, with 9 bases aligning to TRBD2. The DNA sequence is TGTGCCAGCAGCCTCCGGGTAGCGGGGGACTACGAGCAGTACTTC. Translated, this gives CASSLRVAGDYEQYF. Extended through the reference TRBV7-2 and TRBJ2-7 proteins, this CDR3 yields the full variable domain: GAGVSQSPSNKVTEKGKDVELRCDPISGHTALYWYRQSLGQGLEFLIYFQGNSAPDKSGLPSDRFSAERTGGSVSTLTIQRTQQEDSAVYLCASSLRVAGDYEQYFGPGTRLTVT.